The text below deals with one T cell receptor beta chain. The CDR3 sequence is 14 residues long. Germline CDR1 WNHNN, CDR2 SYGVQD (reference sequence). V was pared by 9 bases and J by 2 bases, with 8 bases of the junction left unmatched. The source of the sample is a study of T cell responses to AZD1222 COVID-19 vaccine. Generated by immunoSEQ multiplex PCR, the TCRdb table keeps only in-frame clones and is missing some. The sample includes approximately 17,000 clones, more than 70% of them seen just once. The clonotype comes from an adult who received the AZD1222 COVID-19 vaccine. This sample comprised peripheral blood, obtained 28 days after the second AZD1222 dose. The chain uses TRBV10-1 and TRBJ2-7, with 9 positions matching TRBD1. CDR3 loop: CASSGQGTTYEQYF. In DNA form, the CDR3 reads TGCGCCAGTTCTGGACAGGGGACAACCTACGAGCAGTACTTC.